Listed here is a single TCR beta chain. This clonotype has more than one count but fewer than ten. Its recognized antigen is unknown. No quality values exist for individual bases; no much larger clone is one base distant. Inclusive of the bounding cysteine and phenylalanine, the CDR3 is 14 residues long. Just CDR3 DNA is preserved here, 42 bases in frame from base 1. Deletion took 3 bases off V and 1 base off J, with a span of 10 bases between the germline ends. CDR1 MGHRA and CDR2 YSYEKL are derived from the germline V gene. The data were taken from a study of patients and donors after allogeneic stem cell transplantation (dated by TCRdb to 2020 to 2021). Library preparation employed RT-PCR. TCRdb records NextSeq 550 as the sequencer. TCRdb reran the public reads through fastp at Q25 and MiXCR, keeping productive beta chains. Each record represents a unique CDR3 protein, reported with the most common genes and DNA among its rows. The sample records 190,000 or so distinct CDR3 sequences, around two fifths of which are singletons. In total, the top ten clones hold 33% of the sample.

Sequenced material: blood, either unsorted or a sorted T cell fraction (not recorded which). Here the chain combines TRBV4-1 and TRBJ2-7; the D gene identity is not certain. The sequence derives from a human donor who was either an allogeneic HSCT recipient or a stem cell or donor lymphocyte infusion donor (not recorded which). It is not recorded whose cells these are; they may come from a transplant donor. The DNA is as follows: TGCGCCAGCAGCCAGCCGCCCCAATCCTACGAGCAGTACTTC. This encodes CASSQPPQSYEQYF.